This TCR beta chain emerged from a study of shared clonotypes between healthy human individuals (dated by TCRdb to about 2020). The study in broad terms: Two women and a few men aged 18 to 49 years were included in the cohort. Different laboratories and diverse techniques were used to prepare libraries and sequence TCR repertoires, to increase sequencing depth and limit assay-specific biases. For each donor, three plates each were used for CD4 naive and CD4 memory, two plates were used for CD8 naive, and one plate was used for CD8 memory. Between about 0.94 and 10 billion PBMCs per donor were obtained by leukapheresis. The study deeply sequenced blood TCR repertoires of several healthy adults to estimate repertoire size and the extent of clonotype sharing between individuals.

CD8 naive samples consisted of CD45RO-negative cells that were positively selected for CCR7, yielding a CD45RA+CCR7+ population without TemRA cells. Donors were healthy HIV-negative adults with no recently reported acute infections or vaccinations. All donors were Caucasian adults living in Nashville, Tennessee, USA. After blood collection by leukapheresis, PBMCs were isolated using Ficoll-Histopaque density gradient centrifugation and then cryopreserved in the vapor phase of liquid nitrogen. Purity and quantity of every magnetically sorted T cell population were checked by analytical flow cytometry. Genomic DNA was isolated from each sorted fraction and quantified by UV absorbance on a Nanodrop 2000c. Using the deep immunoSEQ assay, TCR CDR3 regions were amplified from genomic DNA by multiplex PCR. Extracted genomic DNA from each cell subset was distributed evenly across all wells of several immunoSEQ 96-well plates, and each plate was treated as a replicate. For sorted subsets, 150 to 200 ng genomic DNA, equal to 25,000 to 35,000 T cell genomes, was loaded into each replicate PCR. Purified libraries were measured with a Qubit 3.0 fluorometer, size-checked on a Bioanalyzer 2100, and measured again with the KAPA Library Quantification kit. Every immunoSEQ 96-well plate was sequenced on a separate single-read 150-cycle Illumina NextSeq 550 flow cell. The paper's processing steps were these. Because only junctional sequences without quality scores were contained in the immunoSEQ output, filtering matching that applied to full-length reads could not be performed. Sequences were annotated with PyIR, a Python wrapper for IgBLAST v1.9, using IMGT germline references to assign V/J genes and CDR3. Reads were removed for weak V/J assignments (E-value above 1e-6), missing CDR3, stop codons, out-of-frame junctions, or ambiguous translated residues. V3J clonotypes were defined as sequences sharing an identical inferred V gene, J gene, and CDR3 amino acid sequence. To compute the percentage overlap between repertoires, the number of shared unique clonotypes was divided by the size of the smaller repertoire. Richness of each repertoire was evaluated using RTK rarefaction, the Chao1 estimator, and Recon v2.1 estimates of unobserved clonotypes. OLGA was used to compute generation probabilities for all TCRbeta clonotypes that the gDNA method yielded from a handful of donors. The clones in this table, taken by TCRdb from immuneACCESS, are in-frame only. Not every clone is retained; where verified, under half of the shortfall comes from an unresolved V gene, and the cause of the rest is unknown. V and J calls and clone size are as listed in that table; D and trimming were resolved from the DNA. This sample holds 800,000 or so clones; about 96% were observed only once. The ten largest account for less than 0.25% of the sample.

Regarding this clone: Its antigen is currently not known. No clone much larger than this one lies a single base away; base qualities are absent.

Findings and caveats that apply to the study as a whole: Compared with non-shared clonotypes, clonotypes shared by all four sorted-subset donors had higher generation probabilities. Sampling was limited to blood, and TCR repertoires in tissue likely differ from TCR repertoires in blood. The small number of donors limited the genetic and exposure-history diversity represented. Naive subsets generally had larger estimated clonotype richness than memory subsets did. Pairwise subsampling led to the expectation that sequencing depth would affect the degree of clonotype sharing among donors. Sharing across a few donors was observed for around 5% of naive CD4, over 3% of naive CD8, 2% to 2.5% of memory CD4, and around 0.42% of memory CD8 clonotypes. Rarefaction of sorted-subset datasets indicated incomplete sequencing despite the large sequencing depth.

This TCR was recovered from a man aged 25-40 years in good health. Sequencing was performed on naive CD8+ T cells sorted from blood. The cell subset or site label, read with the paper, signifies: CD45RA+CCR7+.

The nucleotides are TGTGCCAGCAGCTGGGCGGGAGGATCCTCCTACAATGAGCAGTTCTTC. Its translation is CASSWAGGSSYNEQFF. The rearranged segments are TRBV7-9 and TRBJ2-1; TRBD2 aligns with 8 central bases. Relative to germline, V is missing 4 bases and J is missing 0 bases, with 5 bases of the junction outside any gene match. The CDR3 starts with the cysteine, ends with the phenylalanine, and has 16 residues. Of all the DNA, just the CDR3 is kept, 48 bases in frame from base 1. The germline V gene (reference sequence) provides CDR1 SEHNR and CDR2 FQNEAQ.